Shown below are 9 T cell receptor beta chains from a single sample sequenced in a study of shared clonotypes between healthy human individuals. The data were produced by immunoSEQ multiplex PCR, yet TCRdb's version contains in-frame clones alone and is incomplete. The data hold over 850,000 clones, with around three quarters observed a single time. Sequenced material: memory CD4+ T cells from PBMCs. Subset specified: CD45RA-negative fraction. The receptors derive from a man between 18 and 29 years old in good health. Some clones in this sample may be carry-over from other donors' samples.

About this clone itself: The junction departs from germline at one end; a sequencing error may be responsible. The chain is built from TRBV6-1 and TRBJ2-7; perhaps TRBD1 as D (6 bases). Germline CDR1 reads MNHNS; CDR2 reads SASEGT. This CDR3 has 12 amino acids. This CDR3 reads CASRGFSYEQYF. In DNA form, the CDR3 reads TGTGCGAGCAGGGGATTCTCCTACGAGCAGTACTTC.

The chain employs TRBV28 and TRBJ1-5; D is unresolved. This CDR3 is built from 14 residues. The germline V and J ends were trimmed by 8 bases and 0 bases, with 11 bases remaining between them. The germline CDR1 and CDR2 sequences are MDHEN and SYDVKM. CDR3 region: CASVVGHSNQPQHF. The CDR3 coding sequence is TGTGCCAGCGTAGTGGGTCATAGCAATCAGCCCCAGCATTTT.

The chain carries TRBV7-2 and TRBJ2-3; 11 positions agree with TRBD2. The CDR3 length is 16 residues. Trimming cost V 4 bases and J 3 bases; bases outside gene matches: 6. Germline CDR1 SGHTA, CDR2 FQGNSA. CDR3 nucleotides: TGTGCCAGCAGCTCAACTAGCGGGAGTATAACAGATACGCAGTATTTT. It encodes CASSSTSGSITDTQYF.

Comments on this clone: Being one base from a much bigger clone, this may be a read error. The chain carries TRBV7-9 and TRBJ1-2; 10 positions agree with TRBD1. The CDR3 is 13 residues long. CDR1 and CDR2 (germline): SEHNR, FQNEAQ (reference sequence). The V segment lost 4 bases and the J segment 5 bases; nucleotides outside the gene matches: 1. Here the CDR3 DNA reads TGTGCCAGCAGCTGGACAGGGGGGTATGGCTACACCTTC. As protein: CASSWTGGYGYTF.

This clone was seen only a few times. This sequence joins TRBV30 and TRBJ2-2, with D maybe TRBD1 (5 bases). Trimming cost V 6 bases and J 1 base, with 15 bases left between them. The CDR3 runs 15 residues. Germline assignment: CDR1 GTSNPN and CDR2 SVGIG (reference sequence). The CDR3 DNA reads TGTGCCTGTCCTAGGGGCAGTAGGAACACCGGGGAGCTGTTTTTT. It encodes CACPRGSRNTGELFF.

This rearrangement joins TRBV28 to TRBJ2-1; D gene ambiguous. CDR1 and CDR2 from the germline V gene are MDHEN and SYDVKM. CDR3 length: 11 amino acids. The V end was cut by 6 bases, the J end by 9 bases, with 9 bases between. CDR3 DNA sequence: TGTGCCAGCAGCACCAAGGGTGAGCAGTTCTTC. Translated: CASSTKGEQFF. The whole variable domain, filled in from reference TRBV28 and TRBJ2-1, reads DVKVTQSSRYLVKRTGEKVFLECVQDMDHENMFWYRQDPGLGLRLIYFSYDVKMKEKGDIPEGYSVSREKKERFSLILESASTNQTSMYLCASSTKGEQFFGPGTRLTVL.

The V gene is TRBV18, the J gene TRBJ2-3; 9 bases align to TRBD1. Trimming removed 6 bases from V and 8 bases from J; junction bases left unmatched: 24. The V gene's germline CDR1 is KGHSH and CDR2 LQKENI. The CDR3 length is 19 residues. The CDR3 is CASSPPGQGSSTTLGTQYF. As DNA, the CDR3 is TGTGCCAGCTCTCCCCCGGGACAGGGCTCTTCCACAACCCTGGGTACGCAGTATTTT. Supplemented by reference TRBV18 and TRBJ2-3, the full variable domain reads NAGVMQNPRHLVRRRGQEARLRCSPMKGHSHVYWYRQLPEEGLKFMVYLQKENIIDESGMPKERFSAEFPKEGPSILRIQQVVRGDSAAYFCASSPPGQGSSTTLGTQYFGPGTRLTVL.

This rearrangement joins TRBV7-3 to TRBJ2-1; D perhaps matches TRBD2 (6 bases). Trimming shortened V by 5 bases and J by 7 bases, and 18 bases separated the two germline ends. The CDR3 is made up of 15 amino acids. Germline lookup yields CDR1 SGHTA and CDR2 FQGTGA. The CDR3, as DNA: TGTGCCAGCAGCCCCACTAGCCACCCCTTAAATGAGCAGTTCTTC. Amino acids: CASSPTSHPLNEQFF.

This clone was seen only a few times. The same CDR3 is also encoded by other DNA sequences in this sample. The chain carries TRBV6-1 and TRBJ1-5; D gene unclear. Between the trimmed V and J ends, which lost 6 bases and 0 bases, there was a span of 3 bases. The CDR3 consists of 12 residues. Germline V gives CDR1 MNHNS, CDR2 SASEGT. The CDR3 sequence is CASRGSNQPQHF. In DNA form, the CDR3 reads TGTGCCAGCAGGGGTAGCAATCAGCCCCAGCATTTT.